The entry below gives a single TCR beta chain sequence along with its context. Study processing details: For nucleated cells, counts were estimated from reference gene primer amplification. The data were produced by immunoSEQ multiplex PCR, yet TCRdb's version contains in-frame clones alone and is incomplete. V, J and clone size are taken as reported in that table, and D and trimming were inferred from the DNA itself. The sample has fewer than 250,000 clones, about 85% seen once. The CDR3 runs to 17 residues. Germline V lookup: CDR1 SGHRS, CDR2 YFSETQ. The J segment lost 5 bases and the V segment lost 2 bases, leaving 8 bases of the junction unmatched. The data were obtained in a study of blood T cell repertoires in COVID-19. Study-level background: The United States, Italy and Spain provided the acute and convalescent COVID-19 samples. PBMCs, B-cell-depleted T cells, or T cells provided the cDNA or gDNA that made up the material.

The material sequenced was peripheral blood. The receptor comes from a human donor in a cohort sampled during active COVID-19. The chain recombines TRBV5-1 with TRBJ2-2; 11 bases align to TRBD1. Here the CDR3 DNA reads TGCGCCAGCAGCTTCCGCGGACAGGGGGCGGGTACCGGGGAGCTGTTTTTT. It yields the protein CASSFRGQGAGTGELFF.